By sample fraction, the clone carrying this TCR beta chain is medium-sized (0.01 to 0.1%). Germline trimming cut 1 base from V and 6 bases from J; bases unmatched to any gene: 2. Looked up from germline, CDR1 is SGHTA and CDR2 is FQGNSA. The CDR3 loop spans 14 amino acids. The data originate from a study of graft-versus-host responses after intestinal transplantation. Overall study: Tacrolimus and steroids were given for two to three years to all recipients after anti-thymocyte globulin induction.

Study-level findings and limits: Recipient-marrow GvH clones were detected, some having first appeared in ileum or blood. Individuals carrying graft-donor T cell macrochimerism showed high graft-versus-host to host-versus-graft clonal ratios in allografts.

Only in-frame clones appear in the TCRdb table, and some are missing; sequencing was by immunoSEQ multiplex PCR. This sample has some 6,600 clones; 30% occur once, and the top ten carry roughly 3.9%. Plating of 200,000 CFSE-labeled responder cells was done together with 200,000 irradiated, violet-dye-labeled stimulator cells. The V gene is TRBV7-2, the J gene TRBJ2-4; 8 nucleotides match TRBD1. The input for sequencing was alloreactive CD4+ T cells from a mixed lymphocyte reaction culture, taken before transplantation. Sample subset: CFSE-low proliferating T cells sorted from roughly 6-day pre-transplant mixed lymphocyte reaction (GvH or HvG direction). This TCR was recovered from a human patient who was an organ donor for intestinal transplantation. The CDR3 spells CASSLGGQANIQYF. The CDR3 bases are TGTGCCAGCAGCTTAGGGGGACAGGCAAACATTCAGTACTTC.